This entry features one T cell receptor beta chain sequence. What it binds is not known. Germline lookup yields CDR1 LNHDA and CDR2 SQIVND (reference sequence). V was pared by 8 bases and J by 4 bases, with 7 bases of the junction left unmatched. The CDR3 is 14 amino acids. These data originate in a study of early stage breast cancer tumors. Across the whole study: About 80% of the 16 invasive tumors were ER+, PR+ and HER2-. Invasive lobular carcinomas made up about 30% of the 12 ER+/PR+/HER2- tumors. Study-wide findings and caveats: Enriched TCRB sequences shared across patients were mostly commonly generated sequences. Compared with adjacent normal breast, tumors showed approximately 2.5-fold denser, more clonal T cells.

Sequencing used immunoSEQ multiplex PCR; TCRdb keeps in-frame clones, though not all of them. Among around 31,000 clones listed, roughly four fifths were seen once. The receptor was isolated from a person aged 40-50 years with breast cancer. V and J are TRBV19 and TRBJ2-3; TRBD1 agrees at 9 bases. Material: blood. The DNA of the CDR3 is TGTGCCAGTTCAGGGACAGGGCTAGCAGATACGCAGTATTTT. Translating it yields CASSGTGLADTQYF. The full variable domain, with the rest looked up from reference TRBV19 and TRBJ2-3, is DGGITQSPKYLFRKEGQNVTLSCEQNLNHDAMYWYRQDPGQGLRLIYYSQIVNDFQKGDIAEGYSVSREKKESFPLTVTSAQKNPTAFYLCASSGTGLADTQYFGPGTRLTVL.